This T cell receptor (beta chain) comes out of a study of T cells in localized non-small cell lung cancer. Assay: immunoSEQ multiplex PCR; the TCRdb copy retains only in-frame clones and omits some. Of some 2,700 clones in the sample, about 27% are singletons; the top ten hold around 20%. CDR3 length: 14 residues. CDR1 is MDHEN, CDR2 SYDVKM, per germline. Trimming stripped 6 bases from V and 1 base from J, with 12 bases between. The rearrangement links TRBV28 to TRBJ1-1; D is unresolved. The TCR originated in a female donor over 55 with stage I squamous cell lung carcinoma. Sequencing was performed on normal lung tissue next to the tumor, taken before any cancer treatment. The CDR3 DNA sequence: TGTGCCAGCAGCTTTGGCAGGTCGAACACTGAAGCTTTCTTT. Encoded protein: CASSFGRSNTEAFF.